This TCR beta chain emerged from a study of blood T cell repertoires in COVID-19. For the study at large: Italy, Spain and the United States were the sources of the convalescent and acute COVID-19 samples. PBMCs, B-cell-depleted T cells, or T cells were the source of the cDNA or gDNA that made up the material.

This clone was detected a few times. Other DNA sequences from this sample encode an identical CDR3 as well. The table came from immunoSEQ multiplex PCR; TCRdb's copy has only in-frame clones and leaves some out. Here the sample spans around 250,000 clones, 80% to 90% being singletons. This clonotype was obtained from a man aged 35-49 years with active or convalescent COVID-19. Sequencing was done on a sample of peripheral blood.

CDR3: CASSQGQGNTEAFF. CDR3 DNA sequence: TGTGCCAGCAGCCAAGGACAGGGGAACACTGAAGCTTTCTTT. V and J are TRBV11-2 and TRBJ1-1, with 8 nucleotides matching TRBD1. Germline-derived CDR1 and CDR2 are SGHAT and FQNNGV. J gave up 1 base and V 5 bases, and 3 bases lay outside the gene matches. The CDR3 is 14 amino acids.